These 14 T cell receptor beta chains were sequenced from one sample in a study of identical twins' blood T cells. TCRdb reprocessed the 5' RACE reads with MiXCR, giving one entry per CDR3 protein. The table has 350,000 to 400,000 distinct CDR3 sequences, about 28% seen once. Sequenced input: PBMCs. Source of these receptors: a woman aged 18 to 55 in good health.

The rearrangement uses TRBV6-6 and TRBJ2-7, with D possibly matching TRBD2 (6 bases). The germline CDR1 and CDR2 sequences are MNHNY and SVGAGI (reference sequence). V was trimmed by 10 bases and J by 4 bases, leaving 11 bases between them. The CDR3 is 11 residues long. CDR3 loop: CATLRGYEQYF. Written as DNA, the CDR3 is TGTGCCACCCTCCGGGGGTACGAGCAGTACTTC.

This clonotype was observed a few times. The V call is TRBV12-3 or TRBV12-4, the J call TRBJ2-3, with TRBD1 as a possible D gene (5 bases). The CDR3 runs to 12 residues. V lost 5 bases and J lost 7, with 10 bases in between. The CDR3 nucleotides read TGTGCCAGCAGTCCGGACACCCATACGCAGTATTTT. It codes for CASSPDTHTQYF.

This clonotype was counted at least ten times. The V and J genes are TRBV6-6 and TRBJ1-3; maybe TRBD1 (6 bases). Germline V gene data show CDR1 as MNHNY and CDR2 as SVGAGI (reference sequence). This CDR3 contains 15 residues. V lost 4 bases to trimming and J lost 0 bases, with 10 bases between them. The DNA for the CDR3 is TGTGCCAGCAGTTCCTCCAGGGGCTCTGGAAACACCATATATTTT. This sequence encodes CASSSSRGSGNTIYF.

This clonotype has more than one count but fewer than ten. The chain combines TRBV29-1 with TRBJ1-2; the match to TRBD1 covers 8 bases. CDR3 length: 14 amino acids. Germline-derived CDR1 and CDR2 are SQVTM and ANQGSEA. With V trimmed by 1 base and J by 7 bases, 8 bases remained unmatched. Written as DNA, the CDR3 is TGCAGCGTTGAAGCGTCCCGGGACAGGACTGGCTACACCTTC. Its translation is CSVEASRDRTGYTF.

A word on this clonotype: It may be a read error: a sequence one base away is much more abundant. The chain is built from TRBV29-1 and TRBJ2-3; 7 nucleotides align to TRBD2. The CDR3 contains 18 residues. Per germline, CDR1 SQVTM and CDR2 ANQGSEA. For the CDR3, the DNA is TGCAGCGTTGAAGATAGCGGGTATTACCGCTCAAGCACAGATACGCGGTATTTT. This translates into CSVEDSGYYRSSTDTRYF.

Comment on this clonotype: A much more abundant neighbour one base away suggests this may be a read error. The conserved phenylalanine or tryptophan normally closing the CDR3 is absent here, so this likely arose from a read error. The genes are TRBV10-3 and TRBJ2-1; 8 positions match TRBD1. CDR3 length: 15 amino acids. CDR1 ENHRY and CDR2 SYGVKD come from the germline V gene. V gave up 2 bases and J gave up 6 bases; unmatched junction bases: 6. This CDR3 is CAISERTGMFNEQFL. CDR3 sequence (DNA): TGTGCCATCAGTGAGCGGACAGGGATGTTCAATGAGCAGTTCCTC.

This clonotype was detected a few times. Here the CDR3 omits its conserved ending phenylalanine or tryptophan, so a read error is the likely source. This chain links TRBV28 with TRBJ1-1; possibly TRBD1 for D (6 bases). The V end lost 6 bases, the J end lost 4 bases, and 12 bases lay between the germline ends. The CDR3 sequence is 13 residues long. Germline V gives CDR1 MDHEN, CDR2 SYDVKM. CDR3 bases: TGTGCCAGCAGACCAACAGGGACCACTGAAGCTTTCTCT. As protein: CASRPTGTTEAFS.

This clonotype occurred many times. The rearrangement uses TRBV6-6 and TRBJ1-1; D gene unclear. The V and J ends lost 0 bases and 5 bases respectively, with 13 bases between them. The CDR3 length is 15 residues. Germline V gene data show CDR1 as MNHNY and CDR2 as SVGAGI (reference sequence). Here the CDR3 reads CASSYSNSGKTEAFF. As DNA, the CDR3 is TGTGCCAGCAGTTACTCGAATTCGGGGAAGACTGAAGCTTTCTTT.

This chain uses TRBV3-1 with TRBJ2-1; TRBD2 matches at 14 bases. Trimming removed 4 bases from V and 7 bases from J; junction bases left unmatched: 6. The CDR3 extends over 16 amino acids. CDR1 and CDR2 from the germline V gene are LGHDT and YNNKEL (reference sequence). The CDR3 nucleotides read TGTGCCAGCAGCCGCGGACTAGCGGGAGGTTTGAATGAGCAGTTCTTC. It is translated as CASSRGLAGGLNEQFF.

Regarding this clonotype: The CDR3 carries no conserved terminal phenylalanine or tryptophan, so it likely arises from a read error. The J gene is TRBJ1-2, the V gene TRBV7-8; D remains ambiguous. CDR1 is SGHVS and CDR2 is FQNEAQ in the germline V gene. V shed 8 bases and J shed 5 bases, with 9 bases lying between them. The CDR3 is 11 residues long. The CDR3 DNA is TGTGCCAGCGGGAGTCCTTATGGCTACACCCTC. Translation gives CASGSPYGYTL.

This clonotype was recorded many times. V and J are TRBV6-6 and TRBJ1-2; a possible D gene is TRBD1 (6 bases). V was clipped by 0 bases and J by 6 bases, with 11 bases between them. The CDR3 is 14 residues long. The germline CDR1 and CDR2 sequences are MNHNY and SVGAGI (reference sequence). The CDR3 nucleotides are TGTGCCAGCAGTTACTCGAGGACAGAAGATGGCTACACCTTC. This codes for CASSYSRTEDGYTF.

This clonotype was recorded a few times. The genes are TRBV29-1 and TRBJ1-3, with D tentatively TRBD1 (5 bases). The ends were cut back, 6 bases at V and 3 bases at J, with 9 bases in the middle. This CDR3 comprises 12 residues. Germline CDR1 and CDR2: SQVTM and ANQGSEA. CDR3 region: CSVGDGGNTIYF. The CDR3 DNA reads as TGCAGCGTGGGGGACGGTGGAAACACCATATATTTT.

This clonotype was seen a few times. The chain's CDR3 is CASSPGHRSGNTIYF. In DNA form, the CDR3 reads TGTGCCAGCAGCCCGGGACACCGCTCTGGAAACACCATATATTTT. The chain employs TRBV7-6 and TRBJ1-3, with a tentative D call TRBD1 (6 bases). V dropped 5 bases and J dropped 0 bases, with 11 bases sitting between them. There are 15 residues in the CDR3. CDR1 SGHVS and CDR2 FNYEAQ come from the germline V gene.

This clonotype has ten or more counts. The chain recombines TRBV4-1 with TRBJ2-7; D unclear. Germline V gives CDR1 MGHRA, CDR2 YSYEKL. The CDR3 runs 13 residues. V was clipped by 3 bases and J by 0 bases, with 6 bases between them. The CDR3 DNA follows: TGCGCCAGCAGCCAGGCGACCTCCTACGAGCAGTACTTC. It specifies CASSQATSYEQYF.